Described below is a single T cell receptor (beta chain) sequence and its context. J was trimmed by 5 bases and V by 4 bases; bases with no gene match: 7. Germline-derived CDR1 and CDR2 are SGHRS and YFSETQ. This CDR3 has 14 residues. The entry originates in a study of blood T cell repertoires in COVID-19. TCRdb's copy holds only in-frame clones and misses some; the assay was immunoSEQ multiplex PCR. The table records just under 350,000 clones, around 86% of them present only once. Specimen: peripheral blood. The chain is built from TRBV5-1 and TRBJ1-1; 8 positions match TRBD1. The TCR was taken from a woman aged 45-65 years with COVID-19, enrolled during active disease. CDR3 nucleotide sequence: TGCGCCAGCAGCCTCCAGGGGGCCCAAACTGAAGCTTTCTTT. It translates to CASSLQGAQTEAFF.